One and the same sample provided the 2 T cell receptor beta chains below, sequenced in a study of B cell selection in AIRE deficiency. Libraries were prepared by immunoSEQ multiplex PCR; TCRdb keeps only in-frame clonotypes and omits some of them. Here the sample spans approximately 14,000 clones, just over 90% being singletons. Regulatory T cells were sorted as CD4+CD25hiCD127low/negative cells. Sequenced sample: Tregs sorted from PBMCs. All receptors derive from a human donor with AIRE deficiency.

This chain uses TRBV5-1 with TRBJ2-1; D is perhaps TRBD2 (6 bases). Trimming removed 5 bases from V and 9 bases from J, with 18 bases in between. Germline CDR1 is SGHRS and CDR2 is YFSETQ. The CDR3 consists of 14 residues. DNA for the CDR3: TGCGCCAGCAGAGCCGGGGTCCTGGGGGGTGAGCAGTTCTTC. The encoded protein is CASRAGVLGGEQFF.

CDR3 loop: CASSVLSGLFLNEQFF. The DNA of the CDR3 is TGTGCCAGCAGCGTATTGTCGGGACTATTTCTCAATGAGCAGTTCTTC. V usage is TRBV9 and J usage is TRBJ2-1; TRBD2 agrees at 7 bases. CDR1 and CDR2 from the germline V gene are SGDLS and YYNGEE. V dropped 1 base and J dropped 6; count of bases not matched to a gene: 10. CDR3 length: 16 amino acids.